This T cell receptor beta chain was captured by sequencing in a study of cytotoxic CD8 clonotypes in ibrutinib-treated CLL. Overall study: The patients, under 13 relapsed/refractory and approximately 16 treatment-naive, included around 18 who were IGHV unmutated. Findings and limits, study-wide: Elevated clonality accompanied ibrutinib response, with a return toward baseline values at progression. Exceeding age-matched healthy donors, baseline clonality also tracked the counts of circulating CD8+ T cells.

Measured with immunoSEQ multiplex PCR; TCRdb has only the in-frame clones, and not every one. The data show around 42,000 clones, about 65% seen once. Of note for this clone: No antigen is known for it.

The CDR3 covers 19 residues. Germline-derived CDR1 and CDR2 are GTSNPN and SVGIG (reference sequence). V was shortened by 0 bases and J by 0 bases, with 23 bases between the two germline ends. The receptor comes from a human donor with chronic lymphocytic leukemia. The chain uses TRBV30 and TRBJ1-1; weak D call: TRBD1 (5 bases). The sample in question was PBMCs, obtained after 24 months of ibrutinib treatment. CDR3 region: CAWSVNPPSRQFLNTEAFF. The CDR3 DNA reads TGTGCCTGGAGTGTAAATCCCCCCAGCAGACAGTTCCTGAACACTGAAGCTTTCTTT.